This TCR beta chain was observed in a study of beta chain features in type 1 diabetes. Comment on this clone: Its specificity is not known.

cDNA synthesis used the whole RNA isolate, giving expressed TCRB sequences. Data came from immunoSEQ multiplex PCR; TCRdb stores just in-frame clones and leaves some out. The sample holds around 180,000 clones, 10% to 15% seen once. The CDR3 loop spans 18 amino acids. V gave up 1 base and J gave up 1 base, with 17 bases separating them. Germline V lookup: CDR1 LNHNV, CDR2 YYDKDF (reference sequence). Cell sorting via CD45RO/CCR7/CD25/CD127/CD95/CD27 was performed to obtain CD4+ naive, central memory, regulatory and stem cell-like memory cells. Study-wide points: Whether HLA type affects TCRB rearrangement stayed undetermined in the present work. Researchers reported that naive, central memory and Treg TCRB repertoires appeared more similar in patients than in healthy donors. Type 1 diabetes patients had VDJ junctions that carried fewer insertions and more deletions.

The chain uses TRBV15 and TRBJ1-5; no clear D. Material: central memory CD4+ T cells from blood. The receptor's source is a woman under 30 in good health. Here the CDR3 reads CATSRGGRSHGSNQPQHF. Here the CDR3 DNA reads TGTGCCACCAGCAGAGGAGGTCGCTCCCACGGGAGCAATCAGCCCCAGCATTTT. Using reference TRBV15 and TRBJ1-5 for the parts outside the CDR3, the full variable domain is DAMVIQNPRYQVTQFGKPVTLSCSQTLNHNVMYWYQQKSSQAPKLLFHYYDKDFNNEADTPDNFQSRRPNTSFCFLDIRSPGLGDTAMYLCATSRGGRSHGSNQPQHFGDGTRLSIL.